This entry is about one TCR beta chain. Its antigen is currently unknown. A read error is possible here, since a much larger clone lies one base away. The library targeted TCRbeta and was prepared with unique molecular identifiers. In TCRdb, the PCR reads were re-called with MiXCR into one record per CDR3 protein. The sample consists of around 240,000 distinct CDR3 sequences, less than 9% of them appearing once. The entry originates in a study of T-cell reconstitution after alpha-beta-depleted transplantation in children. Study-wide findings and caveats: It was newly produced T cells that mostly accounted for T-cell counts and diversity one year after transplant.

This CDR3 region has 13 residues. CDR1 and CDR2 from the germline V gene are SGHRS and YFSETQ. V lost 1 base and J 6 bases, leaving 8 bases between the germline ends. The rearrangement links TRBV5-1 to TRBJ1-3, with D uncertain. Sample: PBMCs, mostly from graft donor cells, taken 180 days after TCRalphabeta/CD19-depleted stem cell transplant. The TCR originated in a male patient aged 10 to 17 who had a stem cell transplant for acute lymphoblastic leukemia, so the T cells may come from the graft donor. CDR3 region: CASSLLGANTIYF. The CDR3, as DNA: TGCGCCAGCAGCTTGTTGGGTGCAAACACCATATATTTT.